The 29 T cell receptor beta chains listed next were all sequenced from one sample in a study of blood T cell repertoires in COVID-19. The repertoire was sequenced with immunoSEQ multiplex PCR; TCRdb's copy has only in-frame clones and lacks some. The sample lists about 250,000 clones, roughly 90% occurring once. Sample: PBMCs or T cells enriched from blood (not recorded which). Receptor source: a woman aged 25 to 39 with acute COVID-19.

The chain uses TRBV19 and TRBJ1-1; a weak D match, TRBD1 (5 bases). This CDR3 region has 14 residues. The V end was cut by 3 bases, the J end by 7 bases, with 15 bases between. Germline V gene lookup returns CDR1 LNHDA and CDR2 SQIVND (reference sequence). CDR3 residues: CASSIPGGVDEAFF. In nucleotides, the CDR3 is TGTGCCAGTAGTATCCCGGGGGGGGTCGATGAAGCTTTCTTT.

This chain joins TRBV27 and TRBJ2-2; the D is unclear. The CDR3 runs 12 residues. Germline V gives CDR1 MNHEY, CDR2 SMNVEV (reference sequence). V was clipped by 6 bases and J by 4 bases, with 6 bases between them. In DNA, the CDR3 is TGTGCCAGCAGCGATAGCACCGGGGAGCTGTTTTTT. The encoded protein is CASSDSTGELFF.

This clone occurred once. V gene TRBV10-3 combines with J gene TRBJ1-1; D perhaps matches TRBD1 (5 bases). The CDR3 contains 13 residues. Germline V gene lookup returns CDR1 ENHRY and CDR2 SYGVKD. V lost 4 bases, J lost 4 bases, and 10 bases lay in between. The CDR3 protein is CAISVGGSTEAFF. For the CDR3, the DNA is TGTGCCATCAGTGTTGGGGGGAGCACTGAAGCTTTCTTT.

The chain links TRBV3-1 (or the pseudogene TRBV3-2) to TRBJ1-2, with a tentative D call TRBD1 (6 bases). V was shortened by 4 bases and J by 9 bases, with 12 bases between the two germline ends. The CDR3 totals 12 residues. Looked up from germline, CDR1 is LGHDT and CDR2 is YNNKEL (reference sequence). CDR3 residues: CASSPVQGRYTF. The DNA for the CDR3 is TGTGCCAGCAGCCCGGTACAGGGTCGCTACACCTTC.

V and J are TRBV7-2 and TRBJ1-6, with a tentative D call TRBD1 (6 bases). V lost 5 bases, J lost 8 bases, and 19 bases lay in between. CDR3 size: 16 residues. Germline-derived CDR1 and CDR2 are SGHTA and FQGNSA. The CDR3 loop reads CASSKSTRGYYSPLHF. The CDR3 bases are TGTGCCAGCAGCAAATCAACGAGGGGGTACTATTCACCCCTCCACTTT.

The chain joins TRBV9 to TRBJ1-3, with 7 bases matching TRBD1. This CDR3 has 14 residues. V lost 3 bases to trimming and J lost 4 bases; unmatched junction nucleotides: 4. Germline loops: CDR1 SGDLS, CDR2 YYNGEE. DNA of the CDR3: TGTGCCAGCAGCGACGGGACAGCGGGAAACACCATATATTTT. This codes for CASSDGTAGNTIYF.

The chain combines TRBV5-8 with TRBJ1-4, with a weak D call TRBD1 (6 bases). This CDR3 comprises 13 residues. Trimming left V 6 bases short and J 10 bases short, with 16 bases between. Germline-derived CDR1 and CDR2 are SGHTS and YDEGEE. In nucleotides, the CDR3 is TGTGCCAGCATCCTGCGGGGGGCCGGAAAACTGTTTTTT. Translated, it gives CASILRGAGKLFF.

The chain combines TRBV18 with TRBJ2-3; D not resolved. The germline CDR1 and CDR2 sequences are KGHSH and LQKENI. V lost 0 bases, J lost 3 bases, and 4 bases lay in between. The length of the CDR3 is 13 residues. The CDR3 sequence: CASSPPRTDTQYF. CDR3 bases: TGTGCCAGCTCACCACCGAGGACAGATACGCAGTATTTT.

The gene calls are TRBV28 and TRBJ1-4, with 7 positions matching TRBD1. The CDR3 runs to 14 residues. V lost 4 bases and J lost 4; bases outside the gene matches: 3. Germline V lookup: CDR1 MDHEN, CDR2 SYDVKM. Here the CDR3 DNA reads TGTGCCAGCAGTTCTCAGGGGGTTAATGAAAAACTGTTTTTT. As protein: CASSSQGVNEKLFF.

This CDR3 is CASSYEAAYGYTF. The CDR3 bases are TGTGCCAGCAGTTACGAGGCTGCCTATGGCTACACCTTC. The chain employs TRBV6-2 or TRBV6-3 and TRBJ1-2; D ambiguous. CDR3 size: 13 residues. V gave up 2 bases and J gave up 4 bases, with 8 bases separating them. Germline V gene sequence: CDR1 MNHEY, CDR2 SVGEGT.

The V and J genes are TRBV28 and TRBJ2-6; possible D gene TRBD2, 5 bases. Germline CDR1 and CDR2: MDHEN and SYDVKM. The CDR3 consists of 14 residues. Trimming stripped 11 bases from V and 0 bases from J, with 11 bases between. This chain's CDR3 is CACLSGSGANVLTF. The CDR3 region has the DNA TGTGCCTGCTTAAGCGGCTCTGGGGCCAACGTCCTGACTTTC.

The chain uses TRBV6-6 and TRBJ1-1; no definite D call. Trimming stripped 7 bases from V and 5 bases from J, with 8 bases between. Germline loops: CDR1 MNHNY, CDR2 SVGAGI (reference sequence). This CDR3 has 11 amino acids. CDR3 DNA: TGTGCCAGCACGCGCGGGACTGAAGCTTTCTTT. It specifies CASTRGTEAFF.

The J gene is TRBJ2-7, the V gene TRBV9, with D possibly being TRBD1 (5 bases). With 1 base removed from V and 2 bases from J, the gap between germline ends came to 19 bases. Germline V gene sequence: CDR1 SGDLS, CDR2 YYNGEE. CDR3 length equals 17 residues. CDR3 coding DNA: TGTGCCAGCAGCGTATCCTCGACCCTGACAGCCACCTACGAGCAGTACTTC. It encodes CASSVSSTLTATYEQYF. Drawing the rest from reference TRBV9 and TRBJ2-7, the complete variable domain is DSGVTQTPKHLITATGQRVTLRCSPRSGDLSVYWYQQSLDQGLQFLIQYYNGEERAKGNILERFSAQQFPDLHSELNLSSLELGDSALYFCASSVSSTLTATYEQYFGPGTRLTVT.

This clone was seen a handful of times. J is TRBJ2-2 and V is TRBV27; tentatively, D is TRBD1 (5 bases). Trimming pared 0 bases from V and 5 bases from J, leaving 7 bases between. There are 14 residues in the CDR3. The germline V gene has CDR1 MNHEY and CDR2 SMNVEV (reference sequence). The CDR3, as DNA: TGTGCCAGCAGTTTATCGGCAGGGACCGGGGAGCTGTTTTTT. It encodes CASSLSAGTGELFF.

The CDR3 region is CAISESQGDYGYTF. CDR3 in DNA: TGTGCCATCAGTGAGTCCCAAGGGGACTATGGCTACACCTTC. The rearrangement links TRBV10-3 to TRBJ1-2; a weak D match, TRBD1 (5 bases). CDR1 is ENHRY and CDR2 is SYGVKD in the germline V gene. V lost 0 bases, J lost 3 bases, and 8 bases lay in between. The CDR3 spans 14 residues.

V gene TRBV28 combines with J gene TRBJ2-5; 8 nucleotides align to TRBD2. This CDR3 contains 14 residues. J lost 5 bases, V lost 5 bases, and 7 bases had no gene match. The germline CDR1 and CDR2 sequences are MDHEN and SYDVKM. The CDR3 sequence is CASSPNTGGETQYF. DNA for the CDR3: TGTGCCAGCAGTCCGAATACGGGGGGGGAGACCCAGTACTTC.

The CDR3 DNA reads as TGCGCCAGCGGCGAACGGGGGAGGTCTGAAGCTTTCTTT. Translation: CASGERGRSEAFF. This rearrangement joins TRBV4-3 to TRBJ1-1; weak D call: TRBD1 (5 bases). CDR1 and CDR2 (germline): LGHNA, YSLEER. Trimming left V 8 bases short and J 6 bases short, with 16 bases between. The CDR3 consists of 13 residues.

In nucleotides, the CDR3 is TGTGCCAGCAGCCCCTCCCCCTCAGGGGGAACCGGGGAGCTGTTTTTT. Protein sequence: CASSPSPSGGTGELFF. The gene calls are TRBV5-6 and TRBJ2-2; TRBD1 matches 7 bases. Unmatched junction bases numbered 11, after V lost 4 bases and J lost 5 bases. The germline V gene encodes CDR1 SGHDT and CDR2 YYEEEE. The CDR3 loop spans 16 amino acids.

The chain joins TRBV5-8 to TRBJ1-4; no definite D call. The CDR3 totals 16 residues. V gave up 0 bases and J gave up 4 bases, with 13 bases separating them. Germline V gives CDR1 SGHTS, CDR2 YDEGEE. The CDR3 protein is CASSLGAGRGNEKLFF. For the CDR3, the DNA is TGTGCCAGCAGCTTGGGGGCTGGACGGGGTAATGAAAAACTGTTTTTT. The full variable domain, completed using reference TRBV5-8 and TRBJ1-4, is EAGVTQSPTHLIKTRGQQATLRCSPISGHTSVYWYQQALGLGLQFLLWYDEGEERNRGNFPPRFSGRQFPNYSSELNVNALELEDSALYLCASSLGAGRGNEKLFFGSGTQLSVL.

The count of this clone is one. The gene calls are TRBV18 and TRBJ2-5, with D perhaps TRBD2 (6 bases). Germline-derived CDR1 and CDR2 are KGHSH and LQKENI. Trimming removed 2 bases from V and 5 bases from J, with 6 bases in between. This CDR3 comprises 12 residues. The CDR3 DNA follows: TGTGCCAGCTCACCAGGGGGGGAGACCCAGTACTTC. Protein: CASSPGGETQYF.

The sample holds one count of this clone. The chain uses TRBV27 and TRBJ2-7, with D hard to call. Germline CDR1 MNHEY, CDR2 SMNVEV (reference sequence). With 3 bases removed from V and 0 bases from J, the gap between germline ends came to 9 bases. The CDR3 runs to 14 residues. CDR3 in DNA: TGTGCCAGCAGTTTCAGCCTAGACTCCTACGAGCAGTACTTC. The encoded protein is CASSFSLDSYEQYF.

This chain connects TRBV5-1 to TRBJ1-1; TRBD1 matches at 9 bases. Germline loops: CDR1 SGHRS, CDR2 YFSETQ. The CDR3 is 14 residues long. J was trimmed by 2 bases and V by 6 bases; bases with no gene match: 5. The CDR3 spells CASIETGGNTEAFF. The CDR3 DNA sequence: TGCGCCAGCATCGAGACAGGGGGAAACACTGAAGCTTTCTTT.

V gene TRBV5-1 combines with J gene TRBJ2-1; D may be TRBD2 (5 bases). The CDR3 runs 15 residues. V was shortened by 0 bases and J by 1 base, with 8 bases between the two germline ends. The germline V gene encodes CDR1 SGHRS and CDR2 YFSETQ. The CDR3: CASSLGRDSYNEQFF. The DNA for the CDR3 is TGCGCCAGCAGCTTGGGCCGGGATTCCTACAATGAGCAGTTCTTC.

The rearrangement uses TRBV6-5 and TRBJ2-2; D ambiguous. Germline CDR1 MNHEY, CDR2 SVGAGI. This CDR3 is built from 12 residues. V was clipped by 11 bases and J by 1 base, with 8 bases between them. CDR3 coding DNA: TGTGCCGCGGTCGAGAACACCGGGGAGCTGTTTTTT. This codes for CAAVENTGELFF.

CDR3 coding DNA: TGCGCCAGCAGTGAGGCGGGACAGCCGGTCGAGCAGTACTTC. This gives the protein CASSEAGQPVEQYF. The chain joins TRBV10-1 to TRBJ2-7; tentatively, D is TRBD1 (7 bases). Germline-derived CDR1 and CDR2 are WNHNN and SYGVQD (reference sequence). V was cut by 2 bases and J by 6 bases, with 14 bases left in between. This CDR3 has 14 residues.

The V and J genes are TRBV4-1 and TRBJ1-6; possible D gene TRBD1, 5 bases. CDR3 length: 18 residues. Deletions cut 3 bases from V and 0 bases from J, with 15 bases between. Germline CDR1 MGHRA, CDR2 YSYEKL. CDR3 nucleotide sequence: TGCGCCAGCAGCCACGGGGACTCCTCGAGCTCCTATAATTCACCCCTCCACTTT. As protein: CASSHGDSSSSYNSPLHF.

The chain employs TRBV5-6 and TRBJ2-7, with unresolved D. The germline V and J ends were trimmed by 4 bases and 0 bases, with 14 bases remaining between them. The CDR3 runs 15 residues. Germline values: CDR1 SGHDT, CDR2 YYEEEE. CDR3 sequence: CASSDARGASYEQYF. CDR3 DNA sequence: TGTGCCAGCAGCGACGCCCGAGGCGCCTCCTACGAGCAGTACTTC.

The chain combines TRBV27 with TRBJ2-7; 7 nucleotides line up with TRBD1. In germline, CDR1 is MNHEY, CDR2 SMNVEV (reference sequence). V gave up 5 bases and J gave up 5 bases; unmatched junction bases: 6. CDR3 length equals 13 residues. The CDR3 DNA reads TGTGCCAGCAGTAGACAGGGAATCGACGAGCAGTACTTC. It codes for CASSRQGIDEQYF.

The chain uses TRBV19 and TRBJ1-2; no definite D call. The V gene lost 6 bases and the J gene lost 2 bases, with 16 bases spanning the gap. Germline V lookup: CDR1 LNHDA, CDR2 SQIVND (reference sequence). The CDR3 is 15 amino acids. CDR3: CASSIQLGANYGYTF. The CDR3 DNA follows: TGTGCCAGTAGCATACAATTGGGAGCCAACTATGGCTACACCTTC.